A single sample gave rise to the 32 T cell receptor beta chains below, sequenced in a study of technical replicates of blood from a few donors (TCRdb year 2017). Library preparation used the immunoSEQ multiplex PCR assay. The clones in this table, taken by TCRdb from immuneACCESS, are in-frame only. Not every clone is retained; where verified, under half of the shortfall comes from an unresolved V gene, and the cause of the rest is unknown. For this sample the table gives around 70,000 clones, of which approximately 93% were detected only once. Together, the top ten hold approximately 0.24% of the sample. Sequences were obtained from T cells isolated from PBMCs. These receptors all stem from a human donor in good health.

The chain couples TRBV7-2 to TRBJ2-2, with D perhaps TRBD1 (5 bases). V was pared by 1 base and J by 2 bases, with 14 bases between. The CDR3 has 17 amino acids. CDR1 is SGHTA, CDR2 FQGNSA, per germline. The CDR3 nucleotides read TGTGCCAGCAGCTTAGTGGGGCGGAAGCTCAACACCGGGGAGCTGTTTTTT. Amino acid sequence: CASSLVGRKLNTGELFF.

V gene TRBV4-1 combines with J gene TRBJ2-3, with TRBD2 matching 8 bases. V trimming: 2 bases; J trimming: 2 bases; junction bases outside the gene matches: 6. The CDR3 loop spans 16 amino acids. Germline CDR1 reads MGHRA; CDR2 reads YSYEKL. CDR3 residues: CASSQRLAYTTDTQYF. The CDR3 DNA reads TGCGCCAGCAGCCAAAGACTAGCGTACACCACAGATACGCAGTATTTT.

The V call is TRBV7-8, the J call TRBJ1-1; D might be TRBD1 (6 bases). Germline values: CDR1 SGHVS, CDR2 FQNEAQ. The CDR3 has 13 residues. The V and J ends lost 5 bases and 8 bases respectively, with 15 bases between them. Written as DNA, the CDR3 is TGTGCCAGCAGCCCCCTCCCAACAGGGGAAGCTTTCTTT. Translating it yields CASSPLPTGEAFF.

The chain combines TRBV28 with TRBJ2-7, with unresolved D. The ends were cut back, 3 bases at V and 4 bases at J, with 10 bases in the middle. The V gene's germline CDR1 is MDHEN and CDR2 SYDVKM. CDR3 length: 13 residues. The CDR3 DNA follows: TGTGCCAGCAGTTTCAACGCACAGTACGAGCAGTACTTC. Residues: CASSFNAQYEQYF.

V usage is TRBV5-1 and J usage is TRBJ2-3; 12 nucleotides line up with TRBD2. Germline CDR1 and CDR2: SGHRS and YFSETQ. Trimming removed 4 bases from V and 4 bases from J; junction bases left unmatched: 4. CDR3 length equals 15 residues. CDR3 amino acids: CASSATSGSADTQYF. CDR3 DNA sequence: TGCGCCAGCAGCGCGACTAGCGGGAGTGCAGATACGCAGTATTTT.

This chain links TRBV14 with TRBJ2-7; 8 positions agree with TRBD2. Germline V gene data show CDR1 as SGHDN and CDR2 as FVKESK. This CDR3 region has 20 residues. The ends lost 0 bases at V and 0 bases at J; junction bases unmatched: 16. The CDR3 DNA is TGTGCCAGCAGCCAAGATCCCGGTTTGCGGGGGGCGCCCGGCTCCTACGAGCAGTACTTC. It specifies CASSQDPGLRGAPGSYEQYF.

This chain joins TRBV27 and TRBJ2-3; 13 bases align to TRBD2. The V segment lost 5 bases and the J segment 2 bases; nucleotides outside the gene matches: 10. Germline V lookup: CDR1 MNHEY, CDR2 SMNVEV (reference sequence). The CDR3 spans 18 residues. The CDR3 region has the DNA TGTGCCAGCAGTCGGACTAGCGGGAGCCTACTTCTCACAGATACGCAGTATTTT. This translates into CASSRTSGSLLLTDTQYF.

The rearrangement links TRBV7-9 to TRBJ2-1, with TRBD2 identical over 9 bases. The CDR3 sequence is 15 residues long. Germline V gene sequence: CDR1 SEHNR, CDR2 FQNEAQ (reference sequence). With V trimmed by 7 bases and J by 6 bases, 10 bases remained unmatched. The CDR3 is CASTTSGAGGNEQFF. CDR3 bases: TGTGCCAGCACCACCTCGGGAGCGGGAGGCAATGAGCAGTTCTTC.

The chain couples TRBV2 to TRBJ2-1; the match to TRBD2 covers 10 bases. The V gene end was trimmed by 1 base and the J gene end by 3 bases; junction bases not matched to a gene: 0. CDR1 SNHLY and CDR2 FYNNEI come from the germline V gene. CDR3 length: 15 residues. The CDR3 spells CASSEGTSGYNEQFF. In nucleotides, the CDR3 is TGTGCCAGCAGTGAAGGGACTAGCGGCTACAATGAGCAGTTCTTC.

Here the CDR3 DNA reads TGTGCCACCGGGCGGAGGGGCGACAGCTCTGGAAACACCATATATTTT. Translation: CATGRRGDSSGNTIYF. V and J are TRBV15 and TRBJ1-3, with D possibly TRBD1 on 5 matching bases. The length of the CDR3 is 16 residues. V dropped 8 bases and J dropped 0 bases, with 17 bases sitting between them. Germline V CDR1 and CDR2: LNHNV, YYDKDF (reference sequence).

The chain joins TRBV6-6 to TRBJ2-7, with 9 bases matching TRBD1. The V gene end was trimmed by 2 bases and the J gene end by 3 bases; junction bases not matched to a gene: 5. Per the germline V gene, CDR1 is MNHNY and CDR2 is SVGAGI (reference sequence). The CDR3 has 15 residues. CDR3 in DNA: TGTGCCAGCAGTTACGAGGGACAGGGAAACTACGAGCAGTACTTC. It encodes CASSYEGQGNYEQYF.

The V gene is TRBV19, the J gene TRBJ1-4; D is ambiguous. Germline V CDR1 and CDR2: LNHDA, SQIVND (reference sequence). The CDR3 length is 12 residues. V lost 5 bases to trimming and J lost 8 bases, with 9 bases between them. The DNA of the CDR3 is TGTGCCAGTAGTCCTCACAAGGAAAAACTGTTTTTT. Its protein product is CASSPHKEKLFF.

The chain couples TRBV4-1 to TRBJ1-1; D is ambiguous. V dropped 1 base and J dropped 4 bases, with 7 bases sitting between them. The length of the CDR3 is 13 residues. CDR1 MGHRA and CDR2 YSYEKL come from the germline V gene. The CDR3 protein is CASSQAGATEAFF. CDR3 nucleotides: TGCGCCAGCAGCCAAGCGGGAGCCACTGAAGCTTTCTTT.

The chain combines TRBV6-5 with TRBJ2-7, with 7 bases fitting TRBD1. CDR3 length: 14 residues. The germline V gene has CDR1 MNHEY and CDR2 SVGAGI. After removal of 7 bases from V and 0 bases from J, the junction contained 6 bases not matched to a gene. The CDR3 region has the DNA TGTGCCAGCACCGGCGACAGGGACTCCTACGAGCAGTACTTC. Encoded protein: CASTGDRDSYEQYF.

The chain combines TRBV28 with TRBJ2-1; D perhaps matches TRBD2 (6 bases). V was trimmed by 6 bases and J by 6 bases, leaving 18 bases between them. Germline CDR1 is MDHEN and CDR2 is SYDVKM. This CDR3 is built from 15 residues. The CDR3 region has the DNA TGTGCCAGCAGCCTTACGGGACTCACAATCAATGAGCAGTTCTTC. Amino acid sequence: CASSLTGLTINEQFF. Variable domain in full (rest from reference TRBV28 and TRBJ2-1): DVKVTQSSRYLVKRTGEKVFLECVQDMDHENMFWYRQDPGLGLRLIYFSYDVKMKEKGDIPEGYSVSREKKERFSLILESASTNQTSMYLCASSLTGLTINEQFFGPGTRLTVL.

The CDR3 region has the DNA TGTGCCAGCTCACCAACGGGCGGGGGTAATGAGCAGTTCTTC. It specifies CASSPTGGGNEQFF. The J gene is TRBJ2-1, the V gene TRBV18; 7 bases line up with TRBD2. CDR3 size: 14 residues. V lost 2 bases to trimming and J lost 7 bases; unmatched junction nucleotides: 5. The germline V gene encodes CDR1 KGHSH and CDR2 LQKENI.

The CDR3 DNA follows: TGTGCCAGCAGTGAAAGGGGACAGATTTTGAATCAGCCCCAGCATTTT. Its translation: CASSERGQILNQPQHF. The V and J genes are TRBV6-1 and TRBJ1-5, with 7 bases matching TRBD1. This CDR3 contains 16 residues. Trimming removed 2 bases from V and 4 bases from J; junction bases left unmatched: 8. Germline V gene sequence: CDR1 MNHNS, CDR2 SASEGT.

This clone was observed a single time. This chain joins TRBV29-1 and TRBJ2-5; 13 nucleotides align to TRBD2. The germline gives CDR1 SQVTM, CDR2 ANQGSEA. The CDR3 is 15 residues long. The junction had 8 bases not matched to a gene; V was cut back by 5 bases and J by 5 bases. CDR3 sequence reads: CSVSLAGGRVETQYF. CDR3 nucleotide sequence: TGCAGCGTTTCACTAGCGGGGGGGCGGGTGGAGACCCAGTACTTC.

The CDR3 DNA follows: TGTGCCAGCAGCTTGTCAGGGGTTCGCGAGCAGTACTTC. Residues: CASSLSGVREQYF. The chain is built from TRBV5-4 and TRBJ2-7, with D possibly matching TRBD1 (6 bases). The CDR3 covers 13 residues. Germline V gives CDR1 SGHNT, CDR2 YYREEE (reference sequence). V dropped 1 base and J dropped 6 bases, with 11 bases sitting between them.

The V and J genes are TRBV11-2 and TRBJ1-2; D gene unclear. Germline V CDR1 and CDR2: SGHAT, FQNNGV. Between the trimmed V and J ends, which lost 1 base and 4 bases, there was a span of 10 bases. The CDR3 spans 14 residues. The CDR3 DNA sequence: TGTGCCAGCAGCTTAGGCGGGGTTGGCTATGGCTACACCTTC. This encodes CASSLGGVGYGYTF.

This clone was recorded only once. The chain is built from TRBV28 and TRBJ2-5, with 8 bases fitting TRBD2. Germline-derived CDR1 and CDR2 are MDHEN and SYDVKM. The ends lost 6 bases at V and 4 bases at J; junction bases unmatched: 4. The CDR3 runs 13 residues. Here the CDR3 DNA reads TGTGCCAGCAGCCCACGGGGGGGAGAGACCCAGTACTTC. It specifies CASSPRGGETQYF.

CDR3 DNA sequence: TGTGCCAGTAGTAGGTACGGGACAGGGGGAAGCAATCAGCCCCAGCATTTT. Protein product: CASSRYGTGGSNQPQHF. The chain carries TRBV19 and TRBJ1-5, with 11 bases lining up with TRBD1. The ends lost 4 bases at V and 1 base at J; junction bases unmatched: 6. Looked up from germline, CDR1 is LNHDA and CDR2 is SQIVND (reference sequence). The CDR3 loop spans 17 amino acids.

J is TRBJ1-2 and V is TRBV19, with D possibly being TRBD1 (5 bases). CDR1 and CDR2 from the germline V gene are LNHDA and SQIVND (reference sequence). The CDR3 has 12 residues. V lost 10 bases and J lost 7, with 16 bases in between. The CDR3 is CATLSRRGGYTF. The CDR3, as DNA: TGTGCCACCCTCTCCCGTAGGGGTGGCTACACCTTC.

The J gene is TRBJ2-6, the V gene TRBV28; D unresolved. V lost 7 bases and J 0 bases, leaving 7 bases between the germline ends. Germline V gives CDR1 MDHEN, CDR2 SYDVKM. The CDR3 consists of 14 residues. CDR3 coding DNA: TGTGCCAGCACCCCGTACTCTGGGGCCAACGTCCTGACTTTC. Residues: CASTPYSGANVLTF.

CDR3 sequence reads: CASSLSRGGGNEQYF. The CDR3 bases are TGCGCCAGCAGCCTCAGTCGGGGCGGGGGGAACGAGCAGTACTTC. The chain couples TRBV5-1 to TRBJ2-7; 8 nucleotides agree with TRBD2. V trimming: 4 bases; J trimming: 5 bases; junction bases outside the gene matches: 11. The CDR3 is made up of 15 amino acids. CDR1 SGHRS and CDR2 YFSETQ come from the germline V gene.

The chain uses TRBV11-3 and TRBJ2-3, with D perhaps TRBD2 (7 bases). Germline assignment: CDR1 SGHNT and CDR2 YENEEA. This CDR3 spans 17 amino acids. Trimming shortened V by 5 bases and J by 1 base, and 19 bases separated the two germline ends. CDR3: CASSPLGGGLRTDTQYF. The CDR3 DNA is TGTGCCAGCAGCCCACTTGGCGGGGGCCTACGCACAGATACGCAGTATTTT.

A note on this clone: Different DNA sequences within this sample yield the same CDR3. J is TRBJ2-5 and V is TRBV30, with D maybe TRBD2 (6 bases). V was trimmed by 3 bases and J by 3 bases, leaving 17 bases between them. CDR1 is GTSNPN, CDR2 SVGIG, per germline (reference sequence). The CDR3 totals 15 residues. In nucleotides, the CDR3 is TGTGCCTGGAGCGTCCCCCCGGGGGTAGAAGAGACCCAGTACTTC. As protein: CAWSVPPGVEETQYF.

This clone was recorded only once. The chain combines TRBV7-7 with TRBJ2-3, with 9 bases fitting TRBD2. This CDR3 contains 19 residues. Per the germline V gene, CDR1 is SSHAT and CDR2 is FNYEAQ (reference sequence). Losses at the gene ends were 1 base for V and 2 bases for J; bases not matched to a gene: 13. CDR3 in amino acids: CASSLGSRLAGTDTDTQYF. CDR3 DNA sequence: TGTGCCAGCAGCTTAGGTTCCAGGCTAGCGGGGACCGACACAGATACGCAGTATTTT.

CDR3 protein: CASRTPGQERDQPQHF. CDR3 coding DNA: TGTGCCAGCAGAACACCGGGACAGGAACGGGATCAGCCCCAGCATTTT. The rearrangement uses TRBV5-5 and TRBJ1-5, with 8 nucleotides matching TRBD1. The germline gives CDR1 SGHKS, CDR2 YYEKEE (reference sequence). The CDR3 has 16 amino acids. J was trimmed by 5 bases and V by 5 bases; bases with no gene match: 12.

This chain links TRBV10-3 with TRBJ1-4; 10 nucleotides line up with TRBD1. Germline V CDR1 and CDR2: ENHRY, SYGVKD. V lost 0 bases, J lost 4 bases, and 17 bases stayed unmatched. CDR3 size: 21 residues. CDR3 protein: CAISESWFIPGQGTLNEKLFF. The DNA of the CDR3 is TGTGCCATCAGTGAGTCGTGGTTTATACCGGGACAGGGGACCCTTAATGAAAAACTGTTTTTT.

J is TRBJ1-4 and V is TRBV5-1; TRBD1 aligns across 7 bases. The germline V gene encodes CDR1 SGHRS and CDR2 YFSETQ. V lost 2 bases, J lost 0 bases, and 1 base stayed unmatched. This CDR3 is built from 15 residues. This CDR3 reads CASSFQGATNEKLFF. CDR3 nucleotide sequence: TGCGCCAGCAGCTTCCAGGGGGCAACTAATGAAAAACTGTTTTTT.

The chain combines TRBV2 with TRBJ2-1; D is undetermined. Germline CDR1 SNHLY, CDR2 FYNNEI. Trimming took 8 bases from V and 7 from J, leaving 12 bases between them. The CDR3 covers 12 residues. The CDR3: CASDLLGNEQFF. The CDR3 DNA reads TGTGCCAGCGACCTTCTAGGAAATGAGCAGTTCTTC.